This T cell receptor (beta chain) was identified during a study of breast tumors, draining lymph nodes, adjacent tissues. The study's findings and limits: The data were judged consistent with most tumor T cells coming from lymph node and expanding in tumor.

TCRdb analysed the multiplex PCR reads with MiXCR anew, one entry per CDR3 protein. This sample yields some 97,000 distinct CDR3 sequences, of which around 21% are seen a single time; 1% to 1.5% belongs to the top ten. Germline V gene sequence: CDR1 SGHRS, CDR2 YFSETQ. The CDR3 length is 14 residues. Deletions cut 3 bases from V and 2 bases from J, with 10 bases between. Samples came from axillary lymph nodes draining the breast cancer. This clonotype was recorded many times. Antigen: not known. The source is a female donor with breast cancer. Some clones in this sample may be carry-over from other donors' samples. This sequence joins TRBV5-1 and TRBJ2-3; D is possibly TRBD2 (5 bases). The sample consisted of axillary lymph node tissue. The DNA of the CDR3 is TGCGCCAGCAGCTCGACTACTTTCACAGATACGCAGTATTTT. It codes for CASSSTTFTDTQYF.